These 12 T cell receptor beta chains were sequenced from one sample in a study of cytomegalovirus exposure and HLA in healthy donors. PCR amplification relied on 60 Vbeta primers (plus 13 Jbeta primers). Using immunoSEQ multiplex PCR, the repertoire was profiled, and TCRdb retains in-frame clones only, with some absent. The table has 150,000 to 200,000 clones, approximately 70% seen once. The sample was PBMCs. Every receptor here comes from a woman in her thirties in good health and CMV-seronegative.

The genes are TRBV9 and TRBJ2-1, with 8 bases fitting TRBD2. V gave up 4 bases and J gave up 3 bases; unmatched junction bases: 9. Germline CDR1 is SGDLS and CDR2 is YYNGEE. The CDR3 spans 16 residues. The CDR3 region has the DNA TGTGCCAGCAGCTCCTCGCCGGGAGGGATCTACAATGAGCAGTTCTTC. Amino acids: CASSSSPGGIYNEQFF.

This sequence joins TRBV18 and TRBJ1-1; possible D gene TRBD1, 5 bases. CDR3 size: 16 residues. Looked up from germline, CDR1 is KGHSH and CDR2 is LQKENI. The V and J ends lost 3 bases and 0 bases respectively, with 14 bases between them. The CDR3 reads CASSPSQGMMNTEAFF. The CDR3 region has the DNA TGTGCCAGCTCACCCTCCCAGGGAATGATGAACACTGAAGCTTTCTTT.

This chain joins TRBV11-3 and TRBJ1-1, with TRBD1 matching 9 bases. Germline V gene lookup returns CDR1 SGHNT and CDR2 YENEEA. V dropped 4 bases and J dropped 10; count of bases not matched to a gene: 4. The CDR3 length is 12 residues. CDR3 nucleotides: TGTGCCAGCAGCTCCTGGACAGGGGTAGCTTTCTTT. Its protein product is CASSSWTGVAFF.

The chain has TRBV4-1 and TRBJ2-5, with D perhaps TRBD2 (6 bases). Deletions cut 0 bases from V and 5 bases from J, with 13 bases between. This CDR3 is 15 amino acids long. Germline CDR1 and CDR2: MGHRA and YSYEKL. The CDR3 reads CASSQDGTRVETQYF. The CDR3 DNA reads as TGCGCCAGCAGCCAAGATGGGACTCGAGTGGAGACCCAGTACTTC.

This clone occurred a few times. This rearrangement joins TRBV6-5 to TRBJ2-1; no clear D. Germline V gene data show CDR1 as MNHEY and CDR2 as SVGAGI. The CDR3 has 13 amino acids. V dropped 0 bases and J dropped 4 bases, with 4 bases sitting between them. CDR3 residues: CASSYSEYNEQFF. CDR3 DNA: TGTGCCAGCAGTTACTCGGAGTACAATGAGCAGTTCTTC.

The V call is TRBV11-1, the J call TRBJ2-7; TRBD2 matches 10 bases. V gave up 5 bases and J gave up 2 bases; unmatched junction bases: 6. The CDR3 has 15 amino acids. CDR1 and CDR2 from the germline V gene are SGHAT and FQDESV (reference sequence). CDR3 DNA: TGTGCCAGCAGCATGCGGACTAGCGGTCCCTACGAGCAGTACTTC. This gives the protein CASSMRTSGPYEQYF.

The rearrangement joins TRBV6-1 to TRBJ2-7; 10 bases line up with TRBD2. After removal of 2 bases from V and 12 bases from J, the junction contained 16 bases not matched to a gene. The CDR3 contains 16 residues. Looked up from germline, CDR1 is MNHNS and CDR2 is SASEGT. The CDR3 nucleotides are TGTGCCAGCAGTGAATCGCGACTAGCGGGCCCGGGCGGGTTGTACTTC. Translation gives CASSESRLAGPGGLYF.

The chain is built from TRBV25-1 and TRBJ2-1, with 8 bases identical to TRBD2. With V trimmed by 6 bases and J by 5 bases, 12 bases remained unmatched. Germline V gene data show CDR1 as MGHDK and CDR2 as SYGVNS. The CDR3 runs to 16 residues. CDR3 protein: CASRASGPSGDNEQFF. The CDR3 bases are TGTGCCAGCAGGGCTAGCGGGCCCTCGGGAGACAATGAGCAGTTCTTC.

The rearrangement joins TRBV11-2 to TRBJ1-2; D call uncertain. The germline V and J ends were trimmed by 5 bases and 4 bases, with 8 bases remaining between them. The germline gives CDR1 SGHAT, CDR2 FQNNGV. CDR3 length: 12 residues. In DNA form, the CDR3 reads TGTGCCAGCAGCGCTAGTCCCTATGGCTACACCTTC. Translation: CASSASPYGYTF.

CDR3 protein: CASSNLAGISYEQYF. The CDR3 DNA reads TGTGCCAGCAGTAACCTAGCGGGTATATCCTACGAGCAGTACTTC. The rearrangement links TRBV5-6 to TRBJ2-7; 8 bases map to TRBD2. This CDR3 has 15 residues. The germline V gene has CDR1 SGHDT and CDR2 YYEEEE. With 5 bases clipped from V and 1 base from J, the junction kept 8 bases outside the gene matches.

The genes are TRBV7-2 and TRBJ1-2, with D hard to call. Per germline, CDR1 SGHTA and CDR2 FQGNSA. The CDR3 runs 13 residues. Trimming cost V 1 base and J 8 bases, with 11 bases left between them. The CDR3 loop is CASSLGQTGGYTF. CDR3 nucleotides: TGTGCCAGCAGCTTAGGGCAGACGGGGGGCTACACCTTC.

This clone is medium-sized. The V gene is TRBV4-3, the J gene TRBJ2-3; tentative D call: TRBD2 (7 bases). The V gene's germline CDR1 is LGHNA and CDR2 YSLEER. V was trimmed by 1 base and J by 3 bases, leaving 11 bases between them. The CDR3 is 15 residues long. The CDR3 loop reads CASSQVGGGTDTQYF. Here the CDR3 DNA reads TGCGCCAGCAGCCAAGTAGGGGGAGGGACAGATACGCAGTATTTT.